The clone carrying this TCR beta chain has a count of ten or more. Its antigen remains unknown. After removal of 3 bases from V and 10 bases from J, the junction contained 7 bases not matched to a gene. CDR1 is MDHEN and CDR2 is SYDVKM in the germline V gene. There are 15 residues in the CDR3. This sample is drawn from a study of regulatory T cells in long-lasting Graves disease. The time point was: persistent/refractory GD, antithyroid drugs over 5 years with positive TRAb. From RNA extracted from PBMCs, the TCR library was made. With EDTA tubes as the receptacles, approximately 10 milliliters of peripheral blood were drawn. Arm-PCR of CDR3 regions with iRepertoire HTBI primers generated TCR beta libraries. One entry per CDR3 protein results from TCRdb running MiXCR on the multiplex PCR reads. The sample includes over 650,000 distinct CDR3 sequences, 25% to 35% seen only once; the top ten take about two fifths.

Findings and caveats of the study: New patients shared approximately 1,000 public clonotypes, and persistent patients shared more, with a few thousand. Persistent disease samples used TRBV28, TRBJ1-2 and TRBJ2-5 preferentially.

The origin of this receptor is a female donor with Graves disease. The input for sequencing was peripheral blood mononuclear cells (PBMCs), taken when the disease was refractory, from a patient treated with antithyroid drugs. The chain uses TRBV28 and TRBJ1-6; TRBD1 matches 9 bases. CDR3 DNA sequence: TGTGCCAGCAGTTTCCAAGGACAGGGGAAATCACCCCTCCACTTT. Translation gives CASSFQGQGKSPLHF. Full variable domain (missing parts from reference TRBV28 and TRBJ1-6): DVKVTQSSRYLVKRTGEKVFLECVQDMDHENMFWYRQDPGLGLRLIYFSYDVKMKEKGDIPEGYSVSREKKERFSLILESASTNQTSMYLCASSFQGQGKSPLHFGNGTRLTVT.